This T cell receptor beta chain was sequenced during a study of T-cell memory formation after mild COVID-19. TCRdb used MiXCR to reprocess the 5' RACE reads, holding one entry per CDR3 protein. The sample holds fewer than 350,000 distinct CDR3 sequences, roughly an eighth seen once. Germline CDR1 is MNHNY and CDR2 is SVGAGI (reference sequence). Trimming shortened V by 5 bases and J by 5 bases, and 13 bases separated the two germline ends. This CDR3 contains 14 residues. This clonotype appeared a few times. Input material: PBMCs or a T cell subset sorted from them (not recorded which). The sequence derives from a man aged 18-30 years who had mild COVID-19 (a few samples of this study predate the infection). Cell type and time point are not known. This sequence joins TRBV6-6 and TRBJ1-5, with D unclear. The CDR3 DNA follows: TGTGCCAGCAGTCACCCGTGGTGGGATCAGCCCCAGCATTTT. As protein: CASSHPWWDQPQHF.